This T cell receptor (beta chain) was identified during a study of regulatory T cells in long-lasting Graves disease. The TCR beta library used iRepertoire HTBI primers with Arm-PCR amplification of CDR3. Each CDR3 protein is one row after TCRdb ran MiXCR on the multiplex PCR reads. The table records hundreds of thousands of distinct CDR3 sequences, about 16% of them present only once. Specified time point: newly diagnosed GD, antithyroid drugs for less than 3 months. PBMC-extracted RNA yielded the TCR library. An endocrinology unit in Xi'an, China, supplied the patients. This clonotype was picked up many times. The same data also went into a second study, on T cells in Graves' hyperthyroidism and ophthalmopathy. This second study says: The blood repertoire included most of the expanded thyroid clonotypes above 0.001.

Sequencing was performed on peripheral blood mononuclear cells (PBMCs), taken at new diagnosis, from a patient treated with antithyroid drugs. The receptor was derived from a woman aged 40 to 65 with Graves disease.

Written as DNA, the CDR3 is TGTGCCAGCAGTTGGCTACAGGGAGGGAATCAGCCCCAGCATTTT. Translating it yields CASSWLQGGNQPQHF. The J gene is TRBJ1-5, the V gene TRBV28, with D perhaps TRBD1 (6 bases). The CDR3 has 15 amino acids. Per germline, CDR1 MDHEN and CDR2 SYDVKM. Trimming took 4 bases from V and 4 from J, leaving 14 bases between them.